These 14 T cell receptor beta chains were all obtained from the same sample, sequenced in a study of CD8 T cells in Susac syndrome. Reverse transcription used 0.5 to 1 ug RNA and random hexamers. Each CDR3 protein is one row after TCRdb ran MiXCR on the immunoSEQ multiplex PCR reads. In the table there are roughly 200,000 distinct CDR3 sequences, 85% to 95% of which are singletons. The sequencing sample was made of CD4+ T cells from PBMCs. These receptors were obtained from a human donor with multiple sclerosis.

This chain connects TRBV7-3 to TRBJ1-5; D not certain. Trimming left V 2 bases short and J 6 bases short, with 8 bases between. This CDR3 has 13 residues. The germline V gene encodes CDR1 SGHTA and CDR2 FQGTGA. The CDR3 nucleotides read TGTGCCAGCAGCTTATCCCACGGTCAGCCCCAGCATTTT. Amino acids: CASSLSHGQPQHF.

The genes are TRBV5-6 and TRBJ2-5; D may be TRBD1 (6 bases). Germline values: CDR1 SGHDT, CDR2 YYEEEE. The CDR3 loop spans 16 amino acids. V was clipped by 4 bases and J by 2 bases, with 18 bases between them. The CDR3 is CASSDITRTAQETQYF. CDR3 sequence (DNA): TGTGCCAGCAGCGATATTACAAGGACAGCTCAAGAGACCCAGTACTTC.

The chain employs TRBV3-1 and TRBJ2-2; no definite D call. This CDR3 is 14 amino acids long. V lost 4 bases to trimming and J lost 7 bases, with 13 bases between them. Looked up from germline, CDR1 is LGHDT and CDR2 is YNNKEL (reference sequence). CDR3: CASSPWVSSGELFF. The CDR3 nucleotides are TGTGCCAGCAGCCCGTGGGTATCCAGCGGGGAGCTGTTTTTT.

The chain couples TRBV20-1 to TRBJ2-5, with D perhaps being TRBD1 or TRBD2 (5 bases each). The ends were cut back, 2 bases at V and 2 bases at J, with 9 bases in the middle. The germline V gene has CDR1 DFQATT and CDR2 SNEGSKA (reference sequence). The CDR3 consists of 13 residues. The CDR3 loop is CSARTGPQETQYF. The DNA for the CDR3 is TGCAGTGCTAGAACGGGACCACAAGAGACCCAGTACTTC.

The genes are TRBV7-3 and TRBJ2-1; maybe TRBD2 (6 bases). Germline assignment: CDR1 SGHTA and CDR2 FQGTGA. The CDR3 totals 15 residues. V lost 6 bases and J lost 1, with 13 bases in between. This CDR3 reads CASSRRSGSYNEQFF. The CDR3 nucleotides are TGTGCCAGCAGTCGACGTAGCGGTTCCTACAATGAGCAGTTCTTC.

The gene calls are TRBV29-1 and TRBJ1-1; D possibly corresponds to TRBD1 (5 bases). Germline V CDR1 and CDR2: SQVTM, ANQGSEA. Between the trimmed V and J ends, which lost 6 bases and 1 base, there was a span of 18 bases. CDR3 length: 15 amino acids. For the CDR3, the DNA is TGCAGCGTCCGACCCCTAGGAGGGGAGAACACTGAAGCTTTCTTT. The encoded protein is CSVRPLGGENTEAFF.

This chain's CDR3 is CSVETRGQTNTGELFF. The CDR3 DNA follows: TGCAGCGTTGAAACCCGGGGACAGACGAACACCGGGGAGCTGTTTTTT. The chain carries TRBV29-1 and TRBJ2-2; 7 nucleotides align to TRBD1. This CDR3 region has 16 residues. Germline V lookup: CDR1 SQVTM, CDR2 ANQGSEA. With V trimmed by 2 bases and J by 0 bases, 6 bases remained unmatched.

The chain joins TRBV20-1 to TRBJ2-7; D is undetermined. The V and J ends lost 1 base and 3 bases respectively, with 10 bases between them. In germline, CDR1 is DFQATT, CDR2 SNEGSKA (reference sequence). This CDR3 spans 13 amino acids. The CDR3 DNA sequence: TGCAGTGCTAGAGCAAACTCCTTCTACGAGCAGTACTTC. It translates to CSARANSFYEQYF.

The gene calls are TRBV29-1 and TRBJ2-5; 9 positions match TRBD2. The V gene end was trimmed by 2 bases and the J gene end by 4 bases; junction bases not matched to a gene: 5. Germline lookup yields CDR1 SQVTM and CDR2 ANQGSEA. This CDR3 contains 14 residues. The DNA for the CDR3 is TGCAGCGTTGAACTAGCGGGGTACATAGAGACCCAGTACTTC. Protein product: CSVELAGYIETQYF.

The chain recombines TRBV6-2 or TRBV6-3 with TRBJ2-3; D ambiguous. CDR1 and CDR2 (germline): MNHEY, SVGEGT. This CDR3 is built from 11 residues. V was clipped by 0 bases and J by 10 bases, with 5 bases between them. This CDR3 reads CASSYSMAQYF. The CDR3 nucleotides read TGTGCCAGCAGTTACTCGATGGCGCAGTATTTT.

The rearrangement links TRBV9 to TRBJ1-1, with D perhaps TRBD1 (5 bases). Germline loops: CDR1 SGDLS, CDR2 YYNGEE. Trimming left V 0 bases short and J 7 bases short, with 13 bases between. The length of the CDR3 is 14 residues. The CDR3 spells CASSVVVSQGEAFF. In nucleotides, the CDR3 is TGTGCCAGCAGCGTAGTAGTCAGCCAGGGTGAAGCTTTCTTT.

The chain has TRBV9 and TRBJ1-1; D is uncertain. Germline CDR1 is SGDLS and CDR2 is YYNGEE. The CDR3 is 13 residues long. V shed 2 bases and J shed 0 bases, with 5 bases lying between them. The CDR3 region has the DNA TGTGCCAGCAGCGTGCAGATGAACACTGAAGCTTTCTTT. Translation gives CASSVQMNTEAFF.

This chain uses TRBV25-1 with TRBJ2-7; perhaps D is TRBD1 or TRBD2 (5 bases each). Trimming removed 1 base from V and 5 bases from J, with 18 bases in between. The length of the CDR3 is 16 residues. Germline V lookup: CDR1 MGHDK, CDR2 SYGVNS. Here the CDR3 DNA reads TGTGCCAGCAGTGAATTCACTGGGGGTGGACGGGACGAGCAGTACTTC. As protein: CASSEFTGGGRDEQYF.

The rearrangement joins TRBV12-3 or TRBV12-4 to TRBJ1-1; no clear D gene. Between the trimmed V and J ends, which lost 3 bases and 1 base, there was a span of 6 bases. This CDR3 spans 13 amino acids. CDR3 residues: CASSFGENTEAFF. The CDR3 DNA is TGTGCCAGCAGTTTCGGGGAGAACACTGAAGCTTTCTTT.